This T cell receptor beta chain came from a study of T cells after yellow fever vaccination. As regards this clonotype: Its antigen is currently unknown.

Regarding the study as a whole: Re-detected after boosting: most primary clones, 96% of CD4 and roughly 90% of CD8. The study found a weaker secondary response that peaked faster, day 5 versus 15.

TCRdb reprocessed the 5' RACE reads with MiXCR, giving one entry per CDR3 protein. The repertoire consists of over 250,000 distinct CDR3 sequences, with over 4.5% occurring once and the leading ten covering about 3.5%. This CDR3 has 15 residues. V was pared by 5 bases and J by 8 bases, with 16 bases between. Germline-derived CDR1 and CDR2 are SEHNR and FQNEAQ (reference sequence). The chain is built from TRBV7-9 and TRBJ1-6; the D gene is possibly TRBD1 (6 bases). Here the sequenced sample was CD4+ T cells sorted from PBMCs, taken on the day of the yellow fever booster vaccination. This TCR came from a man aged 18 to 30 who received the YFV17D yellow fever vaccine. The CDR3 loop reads CASSLSAQGHSPLHF. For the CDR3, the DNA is TGTGCCAGCAGCCTCTCTGCACAGGGCCATTCACCCCTCCACTTT.